This TCR beta chain was captured by sequencing in a study of OX40 agonist ivuxolimab in advanced cancers. V was clipped by 4 bases and J by 4 bases, with 10 bases between them. Germline-derived CDR1 and CDR2 are SGHAT and FQDESV (reference sequence). The CDR3 is 13 amino acids. On this clone: Its target is unknown.

The repertoire was sequenced with immunoSEQ multiplex PCR; TCRdb's copy has only in-frame clones and lacks some. The table has around 63,000 clones, approximately 90% seen once. Points from the study as a whole: What antigens the expanded peripheral T cells recognized was never established.

This sequence was found in an adult with an advanced solid tumor such as melanoma, head and neck, liver or kidney cancer. The source material was CD4+ or CD8+ T cells sorted from blood, sampled in a trial of the OX40 agonist ivuxolimab. V and J are TRBV11-1 and TRBJ1-1; D ambiguous. The CDR3 DNA sequence: TGTGCCAGCAGCTCGTCTGAGGGCACTGAAGCTTTCTTT. Encoded protein: CASSSSEGTEAFF.